A selection of T cell receptor beta chains follows, all from one sample in a study of blood T cell repertoires in COVID-19. Some clones are missing from TCRdb's copy, which holds only in-frame ones; the method was immunoSEQ multiplex PCR. The sample lists tens of thousands of clones; roughly 73% were seen once. The sequenced sample was peripheral blood. Receptors originate from a human donor in a cohort sampled during active COVID-19. Each CDR3 is given with its conserved first and last residue. A D gene is named only where the DNA matches it firmly. Clone size is not always given. Where it is, it says once, few, many or a class for expanded clones.

>TRBJ2-3|-|-|TRBV25-1
TGTGCCAGCAGTCAACGGGCCCCGAGGGGGGATACGCAGTATTTT
CASSQRAPRGDTQYF
>TRBJ1-1|once|TRBD1|TRBV5-1
TGCGCCAGCAGCCCAACAAGGACAGGGGGCACTGAAGCTTTCTTT
CASSPTRTGGTEAFF
>TRBJ2-3|-|-|TRBV19
TGTGCCAGTAGACGCGGGCCTCTTAGCACAGATACGCAGTATTTT
CASRRGPLSTDTQYF
>TRBJ1-1|few|-|TRBV10-3
TGTGCCATCGGAGGGAACACTGAAGCTTTCTTT
CAIGGNTEAFF
>TRBJ2-1|once|-|TRBV6-5
TGTGCCAGCAGTAGAACTCCCCTCGGGGAGCAGTTCTTC
CASSRTPLGEQFF
>TRBJ2-1|-|-|TRBV14
TGTGCCAGCAGCCAAGATGCGAAGGCTAGCAGGGGTGAGCAGTTCTTC
CASSQDAKASRGEQFF
>TRBJ2-2|once|TRBD1|TRBV28
TGTGCCAGCAGACAGGGGCGGCCCGGGGAGCTGTTTTTT
CASRQGRPGELFF
>TRBJ1-6|-|TRBD1|TRBV27
TGTGCCAGCAGTTCCTCACGACAGGGACCATACAGCGGTTCACCCCTCCACTTT
CASSSSRQGPYSGSPLHF
>TRBJ1-1|-|-|TRBV5-4
TGTGCCAGCAGCGCTGGGAGAATAATGAACACTGAAGCTTTCTTT
CASSAGRIMNTEAFF
>TRBJ1-1|once|-|TRBV19
TGTGCCAGTAAGGAGCGACTGAACACTGAAGCTTTCTTT
CASKERLNTEAFF
>TRBJ2-1|-|TRBD2|TRBV10-3
TGTGCCATCAGTACTAGCGGGAGCGATAATGAGCAGTTCTTC
CAISTSGSDNEQFF
>TRBJ1-5|-|-|TRBV18
TGTGCCAGCTCACCAGAGGGGCCTGGGAGGGATCAGCCCCAGCATTTT
CASSPEGPGRDQPQHF
>TRBJ2-1|-|TRBD2|TRBV4-2
TGTGCCAGCAGCCCTGGACTAGCGGGAGGTGAGCAGTTCTTC
CASSPGLAGGEQFF
>TRBJ2-7|-|-|TRBV18
TGTGCCAGCTCACCGGGTCAGGGTCATACCTACGAGCAGTACTTC
CASSPGQGHTYEQYF
>TRBJ2-2|-|-|TRBV4-1
TGCGCCAGCAGCCAAGGGGCAGACAGGACGAACACCGGGGAGCTGTTTTTT
CASSQGADRTNTGELFF
>TRBJ2-2|-|TRBD1|TRBV19
TGTGCCAGTAGTCTAAGACAGGGGAACACCGGGGAGCTGTTTTTT
CASSLRQGNTGELFF